This T cell receptor beta chain derives from a study of T-cell memory formation after mild COVID-19 (dated by TCRdb to the early 2020s). Background on the whole study: TCR sequence clusters from the two donors were largely donor specific. The cohort was made up of two young adult volunteers, one female and one male, who were previously healthy. In a couple of donors, T-cell clones that expanded and contracted after mild COVID-19 were tracked by sequencing TCRalpha and TCRbeta repertoires over time. General study outcomes and caveats: Contracting CD4+ clones turned up mainly in the CM and EM memory subsets, whereas EMRA was where CD8+ clones were enriched. Some responding clones were found in pre-infection memory, which suggests that pre-existing cross-reactive memory T cells took part in the SARS-CoV-2 response. Clones contracting from day 15 to 85 had balanced CD4/CD8 phenotypes, while a second wave expanding from day 15 to 37 was biased towards CD4+. SARS-CoV-2 specificity of the second-wave clones peaking on day 37 was not confirmed. The study covered only a couple of mild cases, and larger cohorts including severe cases with pre-infection samples were considered necessary.

In its sample, this clonotype was seen a few times. Its antigen has not been determined. No qualities accompany the bases; no much larger clone lies one base away. The V end loses 4 bases and the J end loses 0 bases, and a stretch of 9 bases separates them. Taken from cysteine to phenylalanine, the CDR3 has 15 residues. Only the CDR3 DNA is retained, 45 bases long and in frame from the first base. The germline V gene supplies CDR1 SGHTA and CDR2 FQGNSA. Sequencing took place on an Illumina NovaSeq 6000. cDNA libraries for TCRalpha and TCRbeta were prepared by 5'RACE using constant-segment primers, with sample barcodes and unique molecular identifiers added. Trizol reagent was used to extract RNA from every sample. Amplification of the libraries took two PCR steps, and the second step added a second sample barcode plus Illumina TruSeq adapters. Sequencing of libraries was performed on an Illumina NovaSeq with 2 x 150 bp paired-end reads. The study's processing was this. Reads were demultiplexed and collapsed into UMI-guided consensus sequences with migec v1.2.7. With mixcr v2.1.11, UMI consensuses were aligned to TRA and TRB V and J templates and assembled into clonotypes. A clonotype was counted as expanded or contracted only when both edgeR and NoisET called the clonotype significant, with the noise models trained on biological replicates. edgeR calls used a false discovery rate-adjusted p below 0.01 and a log2 fold-change threshold of 1. As an exploratory analysis of dynamics, max-normalized trajectories of the 1000 most abundant clonotypes were examined by PCA with hierarchical clustering. Separately sequenced CD4+ and CD8+ repertoires were used to assign the CD4 or CD8 phenotype of responding clones. In TCRdb, the public reads were trimmed at Q25 with fastp and aligned with MiXCR, with productive beta chains retained. CDR3 protein duplicates are merged, each entry listing the most common genes and DNA. The V and J calls and clone size are TCRdb's, not the authors'. The sample data list approximately 340,000 distinct CDR3 sequences, and 15% to 20% of these were observed just once. The ten biggest clones cover 20% to 25% of the sample.

Ficoll-Paque density gradient centrifugation was the method used to isolate PBMCs. The sequence links TRBV7-2 to TRBJ2-2; the D gene cannot be resolved reliably. The source material was PBMCs or a T cell subset sorted from them (not recorded which). This clonotype was sampled from a young man who had mild COVID-19 (a few samples of this study predate the infection). The sample titles of this study are shuffled in the database, so cell type and time point are left out; the donor was told from shared clones. The nucleotide sequence is given as TGTGCCAGCAGCTCCATCAACACGAACACCGGGGAGCTGTTTTTT. Translated, this gives CASSSINTNTGELFF.